Listed here is a single TCR beta chain. Its specificity is not known. Cultured CD4+ T cell DNA underwent sequencing with the Oncomine TCR Beta short-read assay. TCRdb itself ran the PCR reads through MiXCR, one entry per CDR3 protein. This table has 17,000 or so distinct CDR3 sequences, approximately 54% appearing once. Treatment noted: approximately 9-day PBMC culture with coronavirus spike peptide pools or control peptides (ViraFEST assay). The CDR3 consists of 14 residues. Trimming at V came to 5 bases and at J to 7 bases, leaving 3 bases not matched to a gene. The sample belongs to a study of vaccination and CD4 T cells after COVID-19. Study results and caveats: Clonotypes reactive to SARS-CoV-2 had a median that went up from about 22 to 38, but not significantly.

The J gene is TRBJ1-6, the V gene TRBV12-3 or TRBV12-4, with 9 nucleotides matching TRBD1. The sequenced material came from CD4+ T cells from blood, cultured in vitro. The TCR comes from a human donor who had recovered from COVID-19. The CDR3 loop reads CASSRDRENSPLHF. CDR3 nucleotides: TGTGCCAGCAGTAGGGACAGGGAAAATTCACCCCTCCACTTT.